This TCR beta chain stems from a study of shared clonotypes between healthy human individuals. Study in general: With ages of 18 to 49, the donors were a couple of women and a few men.

The CDR3 spans 17 residues. Germline V CDR1 and CDR2: MNHNS, SASEGT. V lost 4 bases, J lost 6 bases, and 15 bases stayed unmatched. TCRdb's copy holds only in-frame clones and misses some; the assay was immunoSEQ multiplex PCR. The sample shows millions of clones, over 85% of them seen only once. The clonotype was recovered from a man aged 18 to 30 in good health. The J gene is TRBJ2-3, the V gene TRBV6-1, with 8 positions matching TRBD2. Specimen: naive CD4+ T cells sorted from blood. Subset: CD45RA+ positively selected. The CDR3 loop reads CASSGLIKRGSWDTQYF. CDR3 DNA sequence: TGTGCCAGCAGTGGATTGATAAAGCGGGGGTCCTGGGATACGCAGTATTTT.